The clone carrying this T cell receptor beta chain came up many times. Its cognate antigen is unknown. Production of TCR cDNA was by 5'RACE template switching, which also added a universal primer site and UMIs. Each CDR3 protein is one row after TCRdb ran MiXCR on the 5' RACE reads. Among 120,000 or so distinct CDR3 sequences listed, approximately 8.4% were seen once. This entry belongs to a study of T cells after yellow fever vaccination. The CDR3 sequence is 14 residues long. Germline lookup yields CDR1 KGHDR and CDR2 SFDVKD. The V gene lost 5 bases and the J gene lost 2 bases, with 10 bases spanning the gap. General study points: Detected again after the booster were most primary-vaccination clones, at approximately 95% CD4 and 88% CD8.

The source was CD8+ T cells sorted from PBMCs, collected on the day of the yellow fever booster vaccination. The sequence was obtained from a man aged 18 to 30 who received the YFV17D yellow fever vaccine. The J gene is TRBJ2-3, the V gene TRBV24-1; D tentatively reads TRBD1 or TRBD2 (5 bases each). The CDR3 protein is CATSGGEHTDTQYF. The DNA of the CDR3 is TGTGCCACCAGTGGAGGGGAGCACACAGATACGCAGTATTTT.